This TCR beta chain emerged from a study of blood T cell repertoires in COVID-19. Across the whole study: T cells, B-cell-depleted T cells, or PBMCs provided the cDNA or gDNA that served as material.

V shed 0 bases and J shed 0 bases, with 8 bases lying between them. Germline V gene sequence: CDR1 SGHRS, CDR2 YFSETQ. The CDR3 totals 15 residues. The table came from immunoSEQ multiplex PCR; TCRdb's copy has only in-frame clones and leaves some out. The sample consists of about 200,000 clones, roughly 86% of them appearing once. Seattle cases were enrolled at active infection and followed longitudinally. This TCR came from a woman aged 50 to 65 with COVID-19, enrolled during active disease. The chain joins TRBV5-1 to TRBJ2-3; D remains unclear. Material: peripheral blood. CDR3 protein: CASSLVQKSTDTQYF. The CDR3 DNA reads as TGCGCCAGCAGCTTGGTACAGAAGAGCACAGATACGCAGTATTTT.